A selection of T cell receptor beta chains follows, all from one sample in a study of tumor-infiltrating lymphocytes in localized non-small cell lung cancer. Here immunoSEQ multiplex PCR was the method, and the copy in TCRdb shows in-frame clones only, minus some. Of 7,000 to 8,000 clones in the sample, about two thirds were seen once. Input material: lung tumor tissue. The receptors derive from a human donor with non-small cell lung cancer. Each CDR3 is given with its conserved first and last residue. D genes are given only for firm matches. Size values are once, few and many counts, or a class for expanded clones, and some rows have none.

abundance: NA
j_gene: TRBJ2-5
v_gene: TRBV10-3
d_gene: TRBD1
CDR3aa: CAISESGDRDLSETQYF
CDR3nt: TGTGCCATCAGTGAGTCGGGGGACAGGGACTTATCAGAGACCCAGTACTTC

abundance: medium-sized
j_gene: TRBJ1-1
v_gene: TRBV9
d_gene: TRBD1
CDR3aa: CASSVDLDRGNTEAFF
CDR3nt: TGTGCCAGCAGCGTTGATTTGGACAGGGGGAACACTGAAGCTTTCTTT

abundance: NA
j_gene: TRBJ2-5
v_gene: TRBV28
d_gene: TRBD1
CDR3aa: CASSSTGGLQETQYF
CDR3nt: TGTGCCAGCAGTTCCACAGGGGGCCTACAAGAGACCCAGTACTTC

abundance: few
j_gene: TRBJ2-1
v_gene: TRBV7-3
d_gene: NA
CDR3aa: CASSLGRTAGWGEQFF
CDR3nt: TGTGCCAGCAGCTTAGGACGGACGGCGGGATGGGGTGAGCAGTTCTTC

abundance: NA
j_gene: TRBJ2-1
v_gene: TRBV27
d_gene: TRBD1
CDR3aa: CASSFGQVVNEQFF
CDR3nt: TGTGCCAGCAGTTTCGGACAGGTAGTAAATGAGCAGTTCTTC

abundance: NA
j_gene: TRBJ1-1
v_gene: TRBV7-9
d_gene: NA
CDR3aa: CASSFQGSHTEAFF
CDR3nt: TGTGCCAGCAGCTTCCAGGGGTCCCACACTGAAGCTTTCTTT

abundance: NA
j_gene: TRBJ1-2
v_gene: TRBV5-8
d_gene: NA
CDR3aa: CASSFRDLYGYTF
CDR3nt: TGTGCCAGCAGCTTCCGGGACCTCTATGGCTACACCTTC

abundance: NA
j_gene: TRBJ1-6
v_gene: TRBV5-6
d_gene: TRBD1
CDR3aa: CASSRDRQNSPLHF
CDR3nt: TGTGCCAGCAGCCGGGACAGGCAAAATTCACCCCTCCACTTT

abundance: once
j_gene: TRBJ2-5
v_gene: TRBV30
d_gene: NA
CDR3aa: CAWSKQGWGTQYF
CDR3nt: TGTGCCTGGAGTAAGCAGGGCTGGGGGACCCAGTACTTC

abundance: NA
j_gene: TRBJ2-3
v_gene: TRBV2
d_gene: NA
CDR3aa: CASRSVSTDTQYF
CDR3nt: TGTGCCAGCAGGAGCGTAAGCACAGATACGCAGTATTTT

abundance: NA
j_gene: TRBJ2-4
v_gene: TRBV19
d_gene: NA
CDR3aa: CASTNRGGKNIQYF
CDR3nt: TGTGCCAGTACCAACAGGGGAGGGAAAAACATTCAGTACTTC

abundance: NA
j_gene: TRBJ1-5
v_gene: TRBV19
d_gene: NA
CDR3aa: CASSAGAEMPQHF
CDR3nt: TGTGCCAGTTCGGCCGGGGCAGAAATGCCCCAGCATTTT

abundance: few
j_gene: TRBJ2-3
v_gene: TRBV19
d_gene: TRBD1
CDR3aa: CASSIPMTGGLTDTQYF
CDR3nt: TGTGCCAGTAGTATCCCGATGACAGGGGGACTCACAGATACGCAGTATTTT

abundance: NA
j_gene: TRBJ2-7
v_gene: TRBV5-6
d_gene: NA
CDR3aa: CASSGSRDTYEQYF
CDR3nt: TGTGCCAGCAGCGGGAGCCGGGACACCTACGAGCAGTACTTC

abundance: NA
j_gene: TRBJ1-4
v_gene: TRBV7-9
d_gene: TRBD1
CDR3aa: CASSRQGYNEKLFF
CDR3nt: TGTGCCAGCAGCCGACAGGGTTATAATGAAAAACTGTTTTTT

abundance: NA
j_gene: TRBJ2-2
v_gene: TRBV30
d_gene: NA
CDR3aa: CAWALDVTGELFF
CDR3nt: TGTGCCTGGGCCCTCGATGTCACCGGGGAGCTGTTTTTT

abundance: NA
j_gene: TRBJ2-1
v_gene: TRBV18
d_gene: NA
CDR3aa: CASSPPGPGNEQFF
CDR3nt: TGTGCCAGCTCACCACCGGGTCCCGGCAATGAGCAGTTCTTC

abundance: NA
j_gene: TRBJ1-4
v_gene: TRBV5-5
d_gene: TRBD1
CDR3aa: CASSLADRGREKLFF
CDR3nt: TGTGCCAGCAGCTTGGCAGACAGGGGGCGGGAAAAACTGTTTTTT

abundance: NA
j_gene: TRBJ1-1
v_gene: TRBV11-2
d_gene: NA
CDR3aa: CASSLVYQGMLNTEAFF
CDR3nt: TGTGCCAGCAGCTTAGTTTACCAGGGAATGTTGAACACTGAAGCTTTCTTT

abundance: NA
j_gene: TRBJ2-1
v_gene: TRBV19
d_gene: NA
CDR3aa: CASSAFGLAYNEQFF
CDR3nt: TGTGCCAGTAGTGCGTTCGGACTCGCGTACAATGAGCAGTTCTTC

abundance: few
j_gene: TRBJ2-3
v_gene: TRBV9
d_gene: NA
CDR3aa: CASSAPDTDTQYF
CDR3nt: TGTGCCAGCAGCGCTCCCGACACAGATACGCAGTATTTT

abundance: NA
j_gene: TRBJ2-5
v_gene: TRBV10-2
d_gene: TRBD2
CDR3aa: CASTSGRQQETQYF
CDR3nt: TGCGCCAGTACTAGCGGGAGACAGCAAGAGACCCAGTACTTC